These 13 T cell receptor beta chains share one sample of origin, sequenced in a study of blood T cells in healthy people across ages (dated by TCRdb to 2014 to 2015). Library construction relied on 5' RACE. Instrument on record: Illumina HiSeq 2500. The second PCR ran for roughly 7 to 11 cycles and used a J-beta primer mix along with a sample-barcoded 5' primer. TCRdb reran the public reads through fastp at Q25 and MiXCR, keeping productive beta chains. Records with the same CDR3 protein are collapsed into one entry carrying the most frequent genes and DNA. The sample table records some 900,000 distinct CDR3 sequences; roughly 48% of these occur just once. The biggest ten clones account for roughly 12% of the sample. Sequenced: blood. All receptors come from a man between 25 and 39 years old in good health.

Turning to this clonotype: One end of the junction is discordant with germline, which a read error may explain. The chain recombines TRBV9 with TRBJ2-1; 11 bases are shared with TRBD2. The CDR3 consists of 17 residues. Germline V gene sequence: CDR1 SGDLS, CDR2 YYNGEE. The CDR3 nucleotides are TGTACCAGCAGCGTAGAGGGCGGGACTAGCGGTTACAATGAGCAGTTCTTC. Its translation: CTSSVEGGTSGYNEQFF.

This clonotype was counted between two and nine times. The chain combines TRBV3-1 with TRBJ2-4, with 7 bases fitting TRBD1. Trimming removed 3 bases from V and 0 bases from J; junction bases left unmatched: 8. Germline V gene sequence: CDR1 LGHDT, CDR2 YNNKEL (reference sequence). The CDR3 totals 17 residues. The CDR3 spells CASSHGTETLAKNIQYF. The CDR3 DNA reads TGTGCCAGCAGCCATGGGACAGAAACTTTAGCCAAAAACATTCAGTACTTC.

The rearrangement links TRBV28 to TRBJ2-7, with D possibly called TRBD1 or TRBD2 (7 bases each). CDR1 and CDR2 (germline): MDHEN, SYDVKM. The CDR3 is 13 amino acids. The V and J ends lost 6 bases and 5 bases respectively, with 14 bases between them. CDR3 sequence (DNA): TGTGCCAGCAGCCCAGGGGGGGCCCACGAGCAGTACTTC. As protein: CASSPGGAHEQYF.

Regarding this clonotype: Given a much more abundant clone one base away, this may be a read error. The chain recombines TRBV6-6 with TRBJ2-4, with TRBD1 identical over 8 bases. The DNA end is more similar to TRBJ2-7, so the J call may be wrong. CDR3 length: 14 amino acids. Per the germline V gene, CDR1 is MNHNY and CDR2 is SVGAGI (reference sequence). The CDR3 region has the DNA TGTGCCAGCAGTTACACCAGGGGGCCCGACGAGCAGTACTTC. This gives the protein CASSYTRGPDEQYF.

V gene TRBV12-3 or TRBV12-4 combines with J gene TRBJ2-1, with D possibly TRBD2 on 6 matching bases. V gave up 8 bases and J gave up 6 bases, with 20 bases separating them. This CDR3 is 15 amino acids long. Here the CDR3 DNA reads TGTGCCAGCTTAACTGGCGGGATACAGACCAATGAGCAGTTCTTC. It translates to CASLTGGIQTNEQFF.

The J gene is TRBJ2-7, the V gene TRBV7-2; 8 positions agree with TRBD1. Germline CDR1 and CDR2: SGHTA and FQGNSA. After removal of 1 base from V and 7 bases from J, the junction contained 12 bases not matched to a gene. This CDR3 comprises 16 residues. CDR3 sequence (DNA): TGTGCCAGCAGCTTAGATGGGACAGGCCCATACAATGAGCAGTACTTC. This sequence encodes CASSLDGTGPYNEQYF.

V gene TRBV11-3 combines with J gene TRBJ2-2; no clear D. The germline V and J ends were trimmed by 3 bases and 0 bases, with 5 bases remaining between them. The V gene's germline CDR1 is SGHNT and CDR2 YENEEA. CDR3 length: 14 residues. In nucleotides, the CDR3 is TGTGCCAGCAGCTTGGACGCGAACACCGGGGAGCTGTTTTTT. Encoded protein: CASSLDANTGELFF.

J is TRBJ2-7 and V is TRBV28; maybe TRBD1 (6 bases). Germline CDR1 is MDHEN and CDR2 is SYDVKM. Trimming cost V 6 bases and J 2 bases, with 14 bases left between them. This CDR3 is 14 amino acids long. The CDR3 is CASRRQEITYEQYF. Here the CDR3 DNA reads TGTGCCAGCAGACGACAGGAGATCACCTACGAGCAGTACTTC. The variable domain in full, completed from reference TRBV28 and TRBJ2-7, reads DVKVTQSSRYLVKRTGEKVFLECVQDMDHENMFWYRQDPGLGLRLIYFSYDVKMKEKGDIPEGYSVSREKKERFSLILESASTNQTSMYLCASRRQEITYEQYFGPGTRLTVT.

The V and J genes are TRBV3-1 and TRBJ1-5, with D unresolved. From germline, CDR1 is LGHDT and CDR2 YNNKEL (reference sequence). CDR3 length: 13 amino acids. Trimming pared 5 bases from V and 6 bases from J, leaving 11 bases between. DNA for the CDR3: TGTGCCAGCAGCAAGACCCCCTCTCAGCCCCAGCATTTT. Translated: CASSKTPSQPQHF.

The gene calls are TRBV7-2 and TRBJ1-2; 11 positions match TRBD1. CDR1 and CDR2 (germline): SGHTA, FQGNSA. There are 17 residues in the CDR3. V lost 3 bases to trimming and J lost 4 bases; unmatched junction nucleotides: 10. The chain's CDR3 is CASSFGTGGPVSYGYTF. The CDR3 region has the DNA TGTGCCAGCAGCTTCGGGACAGGGGGGCCAGTAAGCTATGGCTACACCTTC.

The chain links TRBV7-8 to TRBJ1-6, with D tentatively TRBD1 (5 bases). Germline CDR1 and CDR2: SGHVS and FQNEAQ. CDR3 length: 21 residues. V was clipped by 2 bases and J by 4 bases, with 27 bases between them. The chain's CDR3 is CASSLNRDRRTKGVYNSPLHF. CDR3 bases: TGTGCCAGCAGCTTAAATCGGGACCGCAGAACCAAAGGGGTATATAATTCACCCCTCCACTTT.

V and J are TRBV7-3 and TRBJ2-1, with TRBD2 matching 10 bases. The V gene end was trimmed by 2 bases and the J gene end by 10 bases; junction bases not matched to a gene: 8. Germline V lookup: CDR1 SGHTA, CDR2 FQGTGA. There are 15 residues in the CDR3. Here the CDR3 reads CASSLASGGGPEQFF. In DNA, the CDR3 is TGTGCCAGCAGCTTAGCGAGCGGGGGGGGACCCGAGCAGTTCTTC.

This clonotype showed up just a few times. J is TRBJ2-5 and V is TRBV5-1; TRBD2 aligns across 8 bases. Unmatched junction bases numbered 13, after V lost 7 bases and J lost 5 bases. This CDR3 is built from 15 residues. Germline V gene data show CDR1 as SGHRS and CDR2 as YFSETQ. The CDR3 here is CASFPSGTSAETQYF. In DNA form, the CDR3 reads TGCGCCAGCTTCCCCTCCGGGACTAGTGCTGAGACCCAGTACTTC.